The T cell receptor (beta chain) described here comes from a study of T cell responses to AZD1222 COVID-19 vaccine. Background on the study: Pooling of second doses given at about 4 or about 12 weeks was done. General study findings and limits: At 160-218 and 743-854, vaccine-associated CD4 TCRs were dominant, and they spanned spike. The sample set comprised mostly white British donors with more females, and clonal diversity was possibly underestimated.

Produced via immunoSEQ multiplex PCR; TCRdb's table is partial and in-frame only. The sample includes roughly 100,000 clones, 82% seen only once; the top ten take 5%. The CDR3 runs to 14 residues. V was clipped by 0 bases and J by 5 bases, with 10 bases between them. The germline V gene has CDR1 KGHSH and CDR2 LQKENI. Note on this clone: Its antigen is currently unknown.

The specimen was peripheral blood, collected on day 0 of AZD1222 vaccination. This clonotype was sampled from an adult in good health. V gene TRBV18 combines with J gene TRBJ2-5; D gene unclear. The CDR3: CASSPPGSDETQYF. The DNA for the CDR3 is TGTGCCAGCTCACCACCGGGATCGGACGAGACCCAGTACTTC.